This T cell receptor (beta chain) was sequenced for a study of T cell responses to AZD1222 COVID-19 vaccine. Study information: Pooled samples include second doses given at about 4 or 12 weeks.

This clone was detected a few times. Its antigen is undetermined. General study results and limits: The donor cohort was predominantly white British with a female majority, and clonal diversity may have been underestimated. There were repertoire samples only from the period after the peak T cell response. The study identified only five to seven AZD1222 recipients as seropositive at baseline.

The CDR3 runs 17 residues. V lost 0 bases, J lost 3 bases, and 7 bases stayed unmatched. Germline V gene lookup returns CDR1 MGHRA and CDR2 YSYEKL. Generated by immunoSEQ multiplex PCR, the TCRdb table keeps only in-frame clones and is missing some. Seen here are roughly 130,000 clones, 80% to 90% observed once, and the top ten hold about 3.1%. This receptor was identified in an adult in good health. The sequences come from peripheral blood, collected on day 0 of AZD1222 vaccination. The chain links TRBV4-1 to TRBJ2-7; TRBD1 matches 11 bases. CDR3 sequence reads: CASSQDRAGTGGYEQYF. In nucleotides, the CDR3 is TGCGCCAGCAGCCAAGATAGGGCGGGGACAGGGGGCTACGAGCAGTACTTC.